A selection of T cell receptor beta chains follows, all from one sample in a study of early T cells in non-severe SARS-CoV-2 infection. From the 5' RACE reads, TCRdb called clonotypes with MiXCR, one entry per CDR3 protein. This sample yields more than 65,000 distinct CDR3 sequences, of which 9.5% to 15% are seen a single time; 1.1% belongs to the top ten. The sample was whole blood. All receptors come from an adult who was a healthcare worker with PCR-confirmed SARS-CoV-2 infection or an uninfected control (not recorded which). Each CDR3 is given with its conserved first and last residue. The D gene is left open where the match is weak. Clone sizes are given selectively: once, few, many, or a class where the clone is expanded.

D gene	J gene	V gene	clone size	CDR3 DNA	CDR3 protein
NA	TRBJ2-1	TRBV29-1	many	TGCAGCGTTTGGGCGGGGATAGCCTACAATGAGCAGTTCTTC	CSVWAGIAYNEQFF
NA	TRBJ1-1	TRBV12-3/TRBV12-4	NA	TGTGCCAGCAGCTTGGGGGCTGAAGCTTTCTTT	CASSLGAEAFF
NA	TRBJ2-6	TRBV2	few	TGTGCCACCACCCAGTACTCCCTCTCTGGGGCCAACGTCCTGATTTTC	CATTQYSLSGANVLIF
NA	TRBJ2-1	TRBV7-9	many	TGTGCCAGCAGCTTATTGGGCCAAATGGGCAATGAGCAGTTCTTC	CASSLLGQMGNEQFF
NA	TRBJ1-2	TRBV27	NA	TGTGCCAGCAGTCCAACCTTGAAGGGGCTAAACTATGGCTACACCTTC	CASSPTLKGLNYGYTF
NA	TRBJ2-3	TRBV24-1	NA	TGTGCCACCAGTGTTCAGGACGATACGCAGTATTTT	CATSVQDDTQYF
TRBD2	TRBJ2-3	TRBV20-1	few	TGCAGTGCTAGAGCTCCGGGGGGAGGAGTAGATACGCAGTATTTT	CSARAPGGGVDTQYF
TRBD1	TRBJ2-7	TRBV12-5	NA	TGTGCTAGTGGTTTTCCGGGACAGGGGCGTAACGAGCAGTACTTC	CASGFPGQGRNEQYF
TRBD2	TRBJ2-1	TRBV9	NA	TGTGCCAGCAGAGCCGGGACTAGCGGGAGCGGTGAGCAGTTCTTC	CASRAGTSGSGEQFF
TRBD2	TRBJ2-1	TRBV6-4	few	TGTGCCAGCAGTGCACTAGCGGGAGGGTACAATGAGCAGTTCTTC	CASSALAGGYNEQFF
NA	TRBJ2-5	TRBV4-2	many	TGTGCCAGCAGCCAAGGAGGCAGTCAAGAGACCCAGTACTTC	CASSQGGSQETQYF
NA	TRBJ2-3	TRBV7-8	NA	TGTGCCAGCCTCCGAGGGGGGGGCTTGCTAGATACGCAGTATTTT	CASLRGGGLLDTQYF
NA	TRBJ2-1	TRBV5-1	few	TGCGCCAGCAGCTCTCGTATCGGGAGAGGAGATGAGCAGTTCTTC	CASSSRIGRGDEQFF
TRBD1	TRBJ1-1	TRBV6-5	few	TGTGCCAGCAGTCCCAGAAGGGACAGGGTTGCTGAAGCTTTCTTT	CASSPRRDRVAEAFF
TRBD2	TRBJ2-1	TRBV28	NA	TGTGCCAGCAGTTTTTCGCGGGAGGCAGATGAGCAGTTCTTC	CASSFSREADEQFF
NA	TRBJ2-1	TRBV20-1	many	TGCAGTGCCCCGATGGGGGATTATGAGCAGTTCTTC	CSAPMGDYEQFF
NA	TRBJ1-1	TRBV9	NA	TGTGCCAGCAGCGTGGTAGGGGGGATCGACACTGAAGCTTTCTTT	CASSVVGGIDTEAFF
NA	TRBJ2-2	TRBV15	NA	TGTGCCACCAGCTCAGAGCGCGGGATGGGGACCGGGGAGCTGTTTTTT	CATSSERGMGTGELFF
NA	TRBJ2-1	TRBV28	NA	TGTGCCAGCAGTCCCTTAGGCAATGAGCAGTTCTTC	CASSPLGNEQFF
NA	TRBJ1-6	TRBV12-3/TRBV12-4	few	TGTGCCAGCAGTTACCTACAGGGTCTACTGGATTCACCCCTCCACTTT	CASSYLQGLLDSPLHF
NA	TRBJ1-5	TRBV12-3/TRBV12-4	many	TGTGCCAGCAGTTTATTGGGATCGGGACGCAATCAGCCCCAGCATTTT	CASSLLGSGRNQPQHF
NA	TRBJ1-1	TRBV7-2	few	TGTGCCAGCACCCTGGGGGGCAGGGCTGAAGCTTTCTTT	CASTLGGRAEAFF
NA	TRBJ2-4	TRBV25-1	NA	TGTGCCAGCAGTGAGGGACATCTAGCCAAAAACATTCAGTACTTC	CASSEGHLAKNIQYF
TRBD1	TRBJ1-1	TRBV12-3/TRBV12-4	many	TGTGCCAGCAGTCGAGGGGGCAGAGTGGCTGAAGCTTTCTTT	CASSRGGRVAEAFF
TRBD2	TRBJ2-3	TRBV19	NA	TGTGCCAGTAGTATTTGGGCGGGAGACACAGATACGCAGTATTTT	CASSIWAGDTDTQYF